A single sample is the source of the 19 T cell receptor beta chains below, sequenced in a study of blood T cell repertoires in COVID-19. The assay was immunoSEQ multiplex PCR, and TCRdb's table has in-frame clones only and misses some. Of 180,000 or so clones listed, around 78% are singletons. Sequencing input: peripheral blood. All receptors come from a woman at least 80 years old with active or convalescent COVID-19.

The chain recombines TRBV12-5 with TRBJ2-1, with TRBD1 matching 8 bases. V was clipped by 9 bases and J by 8 bases; unmatched bases: 9. Germline loops: CDR1 LGHNT, CDR2 FRNRAP. This CDR3 is 13 amino acids long. As DNA, the CDR3 is TGTGCTAGCGGACAGGGTGGCTGGGATGAGCAGTTCTTC. As protein: CASGQGGWDEQFF.

This clone came up a few times. An end of the junction does not agree with germline; a read error may underlie this. The gene calls are TRBV7-7 and TRBJ2-7, with 9 bases identical to TRBD1. Germline-derived CDR1 and CDR2 are SSHAT and FNYEAQ (reference sequence). The CDR3 is made up of 15 amino acids. The CDR3 DNA sequence: TGTGCTAGCAGCAACGGACAGGGGCAAGGCTACGAGCAGTACTTC. Protein sequence: CASSNGQGQGYEQYF.

The V gene is TRBV27, the J gene TRBJ1-2; D gene uncertain. The CDR3 runs 15 residues. The germline CDR1 and CDR2 sequences are MNHEY and SMNVEV (reference sequence). V lost 1 base, J lost 6 bases, and 15 bases lay in between. CDR3 in amino acids: CASSLWAAAGNGYTF. CDR3 DNA: TGTGCCAGCAGTTTATGGGCAGCTGCCGGGAATGGCTACACCTTC.

The chain joins TRBV3-1 (or the pseudogene TRBV3-2) to TRBJ1-5; 10 bases fit TRBD1. V gave up 4 bases and J gave up 9 bases; unmatched junction bases: 15. Germline values: CDR1 LGHDT, CDR2 YNNKEL (reference sequence). CDR3 length: 17 residues. In DNA form, the CDR3 reads TGTGCCAGCAGCCCGAGGACAGGGGGAGTTCATGATGGGCCCCAGCATTTT. This sequence encodes CASSPRTGGVHDGPQHF.

This rearrangement joins TRBV3-1 (or the pseudogene TRBV3-2) to TRBJ1-2; maybe TRBD1 (5 bases). Trimming took 2 bases from V and 2 from J, leaving 9 bases between them. The germline gives CDR1 LGHDT, CDR2 YNNKEL (reference sequence). CDR3 length: 14 amino acids. CDR3 nucleotide sequence: TGTGCCAGCAGCCAAAACAGGAGAAACTATGGCTACACCTTC. It translates to CASSQNRRNYGYTF.

This clone showed up just a few times. The chain joins TRBV28 to TRBJ1-5; D remains unclear. Deletions cut 6 bases from V and 0 bases from J, with 9 bases between. Germline V CDR1 and CDR2: MDHEN, SYDVKM. This CDR3 has 14 residues. Here the CDR3 reads CASSGVYSNQPQHF. The CDR3 coding sequence is TGTGCCAGCAGCGGGGTCTATAGCAATCAGCCCCAGCATTTT.

The chain joins TRBV5-1 to TRBJ2-5, with a tentative D call TRBD2 (5 bases). V was trimmed by 1 base and J by 5 bases, leaving 15 bases between them. The length of the CDR3 is 15 residues. Germline values: CDR1 SGHRS, CDR2 YFSETQ. The CDR3, as DNA: TGCGCCAGCAGCTTGCTGGAAATAAGAGGGGAGACCCAGTACTTC. Translating gives CASSLLEIRGETQYF.

The CDR3 DNA reads as TGTGCCAGCAGCCCACAGCCCCGAAACACTGAAGCTTTCTTT. It codes for CASSPQPRNTEAFF. V is TRBV7-2 and J is TRBJ1-1; D is unresolved. Germline V gene sequence: CDR1 SGHTA, CDR2 FQGNSA. Trimming pared 5 bases from V and 2 bases from J, leaving 12 bases between. The CDR3 totals 14 residues.

The chain combines TRBV6-5 with TRBJ1-6; a possible D gene is TRBD1 (5 bases). Between the trimmed V and J ends, which lost 6 bases and 10 bases, there was a span of 13 bases. This CDR3 contains 13 residues. The germline V gene has CDR1 MNHEY and CDR2 SVGAGI. For the CDR3, the DNA is TGTGCCAGCAGGGCGGGGGAGAGGTCACCCCTCCACTTT. Translating it yields CASRAGERSPLHF.

In its sample, this clone was seen a few times. In nucleotides, the CDR3 is TGTGCCAGCAGCATTAGGAGGGGTAACTATGGCTACACCTTC. Its protein is CASSIRRGNYGYTF. The chain combines TRBV5-6 with TRBJ1-2, with a tentative D call TRBD1 (5 bases). The V gene's germline CDR1 is SGHDT and CDR2 YYEEEE. The CDR3 runs to 14 residues. Trimming removed 4 bases from V and 1 base from J, with 11 bases in between.

This clone was found once. V and J are TRBV19 and TRBJ1-1; perhaps TRBD1 as D (6 bases). V was shortened by 3 bases and J by 3 bases, with 8 bases between the two germline ends. The CDR3 loop spans 13 amino acids. Germline V gene data show CDR1 as LNHDA and CDR2 as SQIVND (reference sequence). The chain's CDR3 is CASSMKGDTEAFF. The CDR3 DNA sequence: TGTGCCAGTAGTATGAAGGGGGACACTGAAGCTTTCTTT.

This sequence joins TRBV6-5 and TRBJ1-4; 9 nucleotides agree with TRBD1. CDR3 size: 16 residues. Looked up from germline, CDR1 is MNHEY and CDR2 is SVGAGI. J lost 8 bases, V lost 4 bases, and 11 bases had no gene match. The CDR3 DNA follows: TGTGCCAGCAGTTGGACTTACAGGGGGCCATCGGAAAAACTGTTTTTT. It yields the protein CASSWTYRGPSEKLFF.

The gene calls are TRBV6-6 and TRBJ2-7; D is perhaps TRBD2 (5 bases). Trimming took 4 bases from V and 3 from J, leaving 19 bases between them. Germline V gene data show CDR1 as MNHNY and CDR2 as SVGAGI (reference sequence). This CDR3 contains 16 residues. The CDR3 nucleotides read TGTGCCAGCAGTTCGCTATTGGCCGGGGTGAGCTACGAGCAGTACTTC. It yields the protein CASSSLLAGVSYEQYF.

The V gene is TRBV19, the J gene TRBJ2-4; the match to TRBD1 covers 12 bases. V gave up 9 bases and J gave up 5 bases; unmatched junction bases: 5. Germline V gene sequence: CDR1 LNHDA, CDR2 SQIVND (reference sequence). CDR3 length equals 14 residues. CDR3 protein: CASRDRGRENIQYF. The DNA for the CDR3 is TGTGCCAGCAGGGACAGGGGGCGCGAAAACATTCAGTACTTC. Based on the CDR3 plus reference TRBV19 and TRBJ2-4, the full variable domain is DGGITQSPKYLFRKEGQNVTLSCEQNLNHDAMYWYRQDPGQGLRLIYYSQIVNDFQKGDIAEGYSVSREKKESFPLTVTSAQKNPTAFYLCASRDRGRENIQYFGAGTRLSVL.

V usage is TRBV5-1 and J usage is TRBJ2-2; the D is unclear. Trimming pared 4 bases from V and 1 base from J, leaving 11 bases between. Germline CDR1 and CDR2: SGHRS and YFSETQ. This CDR3 region has 15 residues. The CDR3 loop is CASSPTEKNTGELFF. CDR3 coding DNA: TGCGCCAGCAGCCCTACAGAGAAGAACACCGGGGAGCTGTTTTTT.

This clone has a handful of counts. The chain combines TRBV7-2 with TRBJ1-1; tentatively, D is TRBD1 (5 bases). From germline, CDR1 is SGHTA and CDR2 FQGNSA. V was trimmed by 3 bases and J by 0 bases, leaving 11 bases between them. CDR3 length: 15 residues. The CDR3 region has the DNA TGTGCCAGCAGCTTTTACAGGATAGTGAACACTGAAGCTTTCTTT. Its translation is CASSFYRIVNTEAFF.

The chain employs TRBV27 and TRBJ2-2; D gene ambiguous. Germline V gene data show CDR1 as MNHEY and CDR2 as SMNVEV (reference sequence). The CDR3 has 15 residues. V was trimmed by 3 bases and J by 0 bases, leaving 8 bases between them. The CDR3 bases are TGTGCCAGCAGTTTGGGCAGTTCGAACACCGGGGAGCTGTTTTTT. Translating gives CASSLGSSNTGELFF.

The CDR3 sequence is CASTPDRAGEAFF. For the CDR3, the DNA is TGTGCCAGCACCCCGGACAGGGCAGGTGAAGCTTTCTTT. J is TRBJ1-1 and V is TRBV12-3 or TRBV12-4; 8 bases map to TRBD1. V lost 7 bases and J lost 7; bases outside the gene matches: 8. This CDR3 comprises 13 residues.

The chain employs TRBV19 and TRBJ1-1; a weak D match, TRBD1 (5 bases). V was shortened by 8 bases and J by 0 bases, with 22 bases between the two germline ends. Germline V gene data show CDR1 as LNHDA and CDR2 as SQIVND (reference sequence). This CDR3 is built from 17 residues. CDR3 nucleotide sequence: TGTGCCAGTCGGAAGGGGTTCTTGGAGGGTGTGAACACTGAAGCTTTCTTT. Translated, it gives CASRKGFLEGVNTEAFF.